This TCR beta chain originates from a study of identical twins. TCRdb processed the 5' RACE reads anew with MiXCR; each CDR3 protein has one entry. In the table there are about 720,000 distinct CDR3 sequences, 8.6% of which are singletons. This sample was shared with a second study, whose subject was yellow fever vaccine responses in identical twins.

This receptor was obtained from a woman between 18 and 29 years old in good health. Sequencing input: PBMCs.

The CDR3 loop reads CASSGRLLGTGELFF. CDR3 nucleotides: TGTGCCAGCAGCGGACGGCTCCTAGGTACCGGGGAGCTGTTTTTT. The chain carries TRBV12-3 or TRBV12-4 and TRBJ2-2; D remains unclear. V lost 6 bases and J 5 bases, leaving 16 bases between the germline ends. The CDR3 extends over 15 amino acids.